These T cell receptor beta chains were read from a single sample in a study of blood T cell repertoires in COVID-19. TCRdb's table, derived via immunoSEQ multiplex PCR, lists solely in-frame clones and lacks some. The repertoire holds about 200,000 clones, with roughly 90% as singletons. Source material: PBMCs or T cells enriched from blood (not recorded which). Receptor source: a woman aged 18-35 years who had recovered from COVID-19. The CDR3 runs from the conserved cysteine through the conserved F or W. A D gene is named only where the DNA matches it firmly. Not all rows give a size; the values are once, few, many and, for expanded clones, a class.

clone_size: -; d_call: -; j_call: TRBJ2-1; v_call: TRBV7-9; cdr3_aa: CASSAGDNYDEQFF; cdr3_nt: TGTGCCAGCAGCGCCGGGGACAATTACGATGAGCAGTTCTTC
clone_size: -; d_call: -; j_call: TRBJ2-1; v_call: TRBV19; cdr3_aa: CASMAGTIGNEQFF; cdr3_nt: TGTGCCAGTATGGCGGGAACAATAGGCAATGAGCAGTTCTTC
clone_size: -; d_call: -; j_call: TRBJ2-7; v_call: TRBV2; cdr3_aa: CASSEGLPGVGEQYF; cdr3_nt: TGTGCCAGCAGTGAGGGCCTACCAGGGGTGGGCGAGCAGTACTTC
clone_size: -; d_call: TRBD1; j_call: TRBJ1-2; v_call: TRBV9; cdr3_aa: CASNQQGNGYTF; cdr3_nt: TGTGCCAGCAACCAACAGGGGAATGGCTACACCTTC
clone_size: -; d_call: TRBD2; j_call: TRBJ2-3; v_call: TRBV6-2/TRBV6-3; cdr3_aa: CASSYASGEHTDTQYF; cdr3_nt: TGTGCCAGCAGTTACGCTAGCGGGGAGCACACAGATACGCAGTATTTT
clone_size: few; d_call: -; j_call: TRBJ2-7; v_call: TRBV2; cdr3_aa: CASTKGQGSKGEQYF; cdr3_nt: TGTGCCAGCACGAAAGGGCAGGGATCTAAGGGCGAGCAGTACTTC
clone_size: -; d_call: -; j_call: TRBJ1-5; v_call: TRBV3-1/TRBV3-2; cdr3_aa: CASSQWNEDQPQHF; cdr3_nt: TGTGCCAGCAGCCAATGGAACGAGGATCAGCCCCAGCATTTT
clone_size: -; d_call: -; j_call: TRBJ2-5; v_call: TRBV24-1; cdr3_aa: CATSDSSGYQETQYF; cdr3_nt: TGTGCCACCAGTGATTCCAGTGGCTACCAAGAGACCCAGTACTTC
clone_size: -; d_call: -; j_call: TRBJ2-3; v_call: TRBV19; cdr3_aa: CASSDRGLSTDTQYF; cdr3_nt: TGTGCCAGTAGCGATAGGGGTTTGAGCACAGATACGCAGTATTTT
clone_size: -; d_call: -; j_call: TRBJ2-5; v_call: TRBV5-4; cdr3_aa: CASSPTPQETQYF; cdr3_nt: TGTGCCAGCAGCCCGACTCCCCAGGAGACCCAGTACTTC
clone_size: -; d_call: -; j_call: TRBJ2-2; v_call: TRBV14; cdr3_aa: CASSQGGRVSTGELFF; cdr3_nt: TGTGCCAGCAGCCAGGGGGGACGTGTTAGCACCGGGGAGCTGTTTTTT
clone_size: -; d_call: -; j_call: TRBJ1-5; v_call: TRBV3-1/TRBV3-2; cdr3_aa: CASSQGDSPTHLHQPQHF; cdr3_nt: TGTGCCAGCAGCCAGGGGGACTCCCCAACACACCTTCATCAGCCCCAGCATTTT
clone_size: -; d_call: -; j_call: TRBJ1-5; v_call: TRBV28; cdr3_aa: CASRDPVPGQPQHF; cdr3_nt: TGTGCCAGCAGAGATCCCGTCCCGGGTCAGCCCCAGCATTTT
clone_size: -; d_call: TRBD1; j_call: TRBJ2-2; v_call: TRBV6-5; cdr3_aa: CASRGQTNTGELFF; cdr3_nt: TGTGCCAGCAGGGGACAGACGAACACCGGGGAGCTGTTTTTT
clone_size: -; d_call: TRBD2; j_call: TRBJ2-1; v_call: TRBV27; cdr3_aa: CASSLTYRDYNNEQFF; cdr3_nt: TGTGCCAGCAGTTTAACGTACCGGGACTACAACAATGAGCAGTTCTTC
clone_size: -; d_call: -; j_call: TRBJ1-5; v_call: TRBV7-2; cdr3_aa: CASSAVQGSNQPQHF; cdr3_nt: TGTGCCAGCAGCGCCGTACAGGGATCAAATCAGCCCCAGCATTTT
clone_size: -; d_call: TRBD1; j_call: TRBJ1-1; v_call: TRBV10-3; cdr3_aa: CASRTGPTEAFF; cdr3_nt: TGTGCCTCCCGGACAGGGCCCACTGAAGCTTTCTTT